These 13 T cell receptor beta chains came from one sample sequenced in a study of neoadjuvant anti-PD-1 for oral cavity cancer. Indicated time point: after neoadjuvant nivolumab, at surgical resection. TCRdb keeps only in-frame clones here, not all; method: immunoSEQ multiplex PCR. This sample carries tens of thousands of clones, about 36% of them seen once, and the ten largest clones take about a sixth. The sample in question was tumor tissue, obtained after nivolumab (anti-PD-1) treatment. The receptor set was obtained from a person between 40 and 85 years old with oral cavity squamous cell carcinoma.

V and J are TRBV4-2 and TRBJ1-5; D uncertain. V shed 0 bases and J shed 0 bases, with 18 bases lying between them. This CDR3 is built from 19 residues. Germline V CDR1 and CDR2: LGHNA, YNFKEQ. CDR3 protein: CASSQDFWAAIVSNQPQHF. The CDR3 coding sequence is TGTGCCAGCAGCCAAGACTTCTGGGCAGCCATAGTTAGCAATCAGCCCCAGCATTTT.

The rearrangement uses TRBV2 and TRBJ2-2; D possibly corresponds to TRBD2 (5 bases). CDR1 is SNHLY and CDR2 is FYNNEI in the germline V gene. Between the trimmed V and J ends, which lost 9 bases and 0 bases, there was a span of 14 bases. The CDR3 runs 15 residues. CDR3 nucleotide sequence: TGTGCCAGTGTTGACGGGAACACGAACACCGGGGAGCTGTTTTTT. Protein product: CASVDGNTNTGELFF.

The chain uses TRBV14 and TRBJ2-3, with 11 nucleotides matching TRBD2. Trimming removed 3 bases from V and 3 bases from J; junction bases left unmatched: 2. The CDR3 totals 15 residues. Germline CDR1 is SGHDN and CDR2 is FVKESK. CDR3 coding DNA: TGTGCCAGCAGCCAGACTAGCGGGGTTACAGATACGCAGTATTTT. This sequence encodes CASSQTSGVTDTQYF.

J is TRBJ1-4 and V is TRBV19; possible D gene TRBD1, 6 bases. CDR1 is LNHDA and CDR2 is SQIVND in the germline V gene (reference sequence). Trimming shortened V by 0 bases and J by 6 bases, and 11 bases separated the two germline ends. This CDR3 has 15 residues. The CDR3 nucleotides read TGTGCCAGTAGTATAGAATCACAGGGCCATGAAAAACTGTTTTTT. It translates to CASSIESQGHEKLFF.

This chain connects TRBV29-1 to TRBJ1-1, with 7 nucleotides matching TRBD1. J was trimmed by 11 bases and V by 2 bases; bases with no gene match: 8. The CDR3 spans 12 residues. Germline loops: CDR1 SQVTM, CDR2 ANQGSEA. CDR3 bases: TGCAGCGTTGAAAGATACGACAGGGAGGCTTTCTTT. This sequence encodes CSVERYDREAFF. Full variable domain (outside the CDR3, taken from reference TRBV29-1 and TRBJ1-1): SAVISQKPSRDICQRGTSLTIQCQVDSQVTMMFWYRQQPGQSLTLIATANQGSEATYESGFVIDKFPISRPNLTFSTLTVSNMSPEDSSIYLCSVERYDREAFFGQGTRLTVV.

The rearrangement links TRBV9 to TRBJ2-7, with unresolved D. This CDR3 has 15 amino acids. CDR1 and CDR2 from the germline V gene are SGDLS and YYNGEE. The V gene lost 5 bases and the J gene lost 0 bases, with 15 bases spanning the gap. The CDR3 spells CASRFHGSYSYEQYF. DNA of the CDR3: TGTGCCAGCAGATTTCATGGGTCCTACTCCTACGAGCAGTACTTC.

The chain links TRBV7-3 to TRBJ2-7, with D perhaps given as TRBD1 or TRBD2 (5 bases each). Germline V CDR1 and CDR2: SGHTA, FQGTGA. This CDR3 region has 15 residues. V gave up 4 bases and J gave up 4 bases, with 17 bases separating them. Here the CDR3 DNA reads TGTGCCAGCAGCTCAGACGGGGCAGGGTCTTACGAGCAGTACTTC. Protein product: CASSSDGAGSYEQYF.

This clone appeared a few times. The chain is built from TRBV5-1 and TRBJ2-2, with TRBD2 identical over 8 bases. CDR1 is SGHRS and CDR2 is YFSETQ in the germline V gene. The CDR3 spans 16 residues. V trimming: 3 bases; J trimming: 3 bases; junction bases outside the gene matches: 7. CDR3 protein: CASSWTSTEDTGELFF. The CDR3 DNA is TGCGCCAGCAGCTGGACTAGCACGGAGGACACCGGGGAGCTGTTTTTT.

The V call is TRBV6-5, the J call TRBJ1-2; maybe TRBD1 (6 bases). Trimming pared 0 bases from V and 3 bases from J, leaving 8 bases between. Germline CDR1 and CDR2: MNHEY and SVGAGI. The CDR3 contains 14 residues. The CDR3 reads CASSYSGGDYGYTF. The CDR3 DNA reads TGTGCCAGCAGTTACTCCGGGGGCGACTATGGCTACACCTTC.

This chain connects TRBV15 to TRBJ1-1, with D hard to call. Germline CDR1 is LNHNV and CDR2 is YYDKDF (reference sequence). V was trimmed by 5 bases and J by 4 bases, leaving 20 bases between them. The length of the CDR3 is 16 residues. DNA for the CDR3: TGTGCCACCAGCCCTACTTATAACGGAGTTGGCACTGAAGCTTTCTTT. Translation gives CATSPTYNGVGTEAFF.

The chain carries TRBV11-3 and TRBJ2-7, with D tentatively TRBD1 (6 bases). CDR3 length: 15 residues. V lost 0 bases and J 3 bases, leaving 12 bases between the germline ends. Germline assignment: CDR1 SGHNT and CDR2 YENEEA. The CDR3 spells CASSLEQGMDYEQYF. CDR3 coding DNA: TGTGCCAGCAGCTTAGAGCAGGGGATGGACTACGAGCAGTACTTC.

This clone was observed a single time. The CDR3 sequence: CASSSSLAGHYEQYF. The DNA for the CDR3 is TGTGCCAGCAGCTCCTCCCTAGCGGGCCACTACGAGCAGTACTTC. The V and J genes are TRBV27 and TRBJ2-7; 8 bases fit TRBD2. With V trimmed by 6 bases and J by 3 bases, 10 bases remained unmatched. This CDR3 is 15 amino acids long. Germline assignment: CDR1 MNHEY and CDR2 SMNVEV (reference sequence).

The CDR3 region has the DNA TGTGCCAGCAGCTTAAGGGAGAGCGGTGGCTACACCTTC. It yields the protein CASSLRESGGYTF. The chain has TRBV7-9 and TRBJ1-2; D uncertain. V gave up 2 bases and J gave up 7 bases, with 11 bases separating them. The CDR3 is made up of 13 amino acids. CDR1 is SEHNR and CDR2 is FQNEAQ in the germline V gene (reference sequence). Full variable domain (rest looked up from reference TRBV7-9 and TRBJ1-2): DTGVSQNPRHKITKRGQNVTFRCDPISEHNRLYWYRQTLGQGPEFLTYFQNEAQLEKSRLLSDRFSAERPKGSFSTLEIQRTEQGDSAMYLCASSLRESGGYTFGSGTRLTVV.